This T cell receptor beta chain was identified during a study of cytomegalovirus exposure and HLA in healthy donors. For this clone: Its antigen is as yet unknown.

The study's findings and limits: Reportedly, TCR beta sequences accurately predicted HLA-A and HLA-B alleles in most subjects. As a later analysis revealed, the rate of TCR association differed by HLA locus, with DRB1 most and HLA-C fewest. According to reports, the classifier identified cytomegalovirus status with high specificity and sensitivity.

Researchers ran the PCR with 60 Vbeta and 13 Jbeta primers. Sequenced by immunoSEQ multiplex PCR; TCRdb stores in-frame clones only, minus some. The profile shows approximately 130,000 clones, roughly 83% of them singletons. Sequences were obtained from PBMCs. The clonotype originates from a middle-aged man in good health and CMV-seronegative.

Here the CDR3 DNA reads TGTGCCTGGGGCGGGGGCAGGAGGGAGAAAAACATTCAGTACTTC. It encodes CAWGGGRREKNIQYF. The chain combines TRBV30 with TRBJ2-4, with D perhaps matching TRBD2 (7 bases). Looked up from germline, CDR1 is GTSNPN and CDR2 is SVGIG (reference sequence). CDR3 length: 15 amino acids. V was clipped by 5 bases and J by 4 bases, with 18 bases between them.